These 5 T cell receptor beta chains originate from one sample sequenced in a study of response to subunit inactivated influenza vaccine. TCRdb re-derived calls from the RT-PCR reads in MiXCR, one entry per CDR3 protein. The sample shows around 570,000 distinct CDR3 sequences, approximately 7.7% of them seen only once. Specimen: PBMCs from blood, collected roughly 24 months after vaccination. All receptors derive from a man aged 45 to 75 who received an inactivated influenza vaccine.

The chain employs TRBV5-1 and TRBJ2-1, with 9 bases identical to TRBD1. Germline V gives CDR1 SGHRS, CDR2 YFSETQ. The CDR3 covers 15 residues. After removal of 3 bases from V and 7 bases from J, the junction contained 8 bases not matched to a gene. The CDR3: CASSWGDRDGNEQFF. DNA of the CDR3: TGCGCCAGCAGCTGGGGGGACAGGGATGGTAATGAGCAGTTCTTC.

This clonotype has just a few counts. This chain uses TRBV11-2 with TRBJ2-4; D ambiguous. The V and J ends lost 1 base and 7 bases respectively, with 11 bases between them. Germline-derived CDR1 and CDR2 are SGHAT and FQNNGV. The CDR3 has 14 amino acids. The CDR3 bases are TGTGCCAGCAGCTTAGCGTTAGGGTTGAACATTCAGTACTTC. It encodes CASSLALGLNIQYF.

This clonotype was picked up many times. The chain uses TRBV20-1 and TRBJ2-3; no firm D call. This CDR3 has 11 amino acids. The germline V gene has CDR1 DFQATT and CDR2 SNEGSKA (reference sequence). Trimming removed 3 bases at V and 4 bases at J, with 5 bases between. In DNA, the CDR3 is TGCAGTGCTAGGGGCTCAGATACGCAGTATTTT. Encoded protein: CSARGSDTQYF.

This clonotype turned up a few times. The V call is TRBV20-1, the J call TRBJ2-2; D gene uncertain. Germline loops: CDR1 DFQATT, CDR2 SNEGSKA (reference sequence). Trimming stripped 2 bases from V and 4 bases from J, with 8 bases between. This CDR3 contains 13 residues. The DNA of the CDR3 is TGCAGTGCTAGATCAAGCGTCACCGGGGAGCTGTTTTTT. Translation: CSARSSVTGELFF.

There are a few counts of this clonotype. The rearrangement uses TRBV28 and TRBJ2-2; no reliable D call. The CDR3 consists of 13 residues. Germline values: CDR1 MDHEN, CDR2 SYDVKM. V was clipped by 6 bases and J by 0 bases, with 5 bases between them. This CDR3 reads CASRPTNTGELFF. The DNA of the CDR3 is TGTGCCAGCAGACCCACGAACACCGGGGAGCTGTTTTTT.